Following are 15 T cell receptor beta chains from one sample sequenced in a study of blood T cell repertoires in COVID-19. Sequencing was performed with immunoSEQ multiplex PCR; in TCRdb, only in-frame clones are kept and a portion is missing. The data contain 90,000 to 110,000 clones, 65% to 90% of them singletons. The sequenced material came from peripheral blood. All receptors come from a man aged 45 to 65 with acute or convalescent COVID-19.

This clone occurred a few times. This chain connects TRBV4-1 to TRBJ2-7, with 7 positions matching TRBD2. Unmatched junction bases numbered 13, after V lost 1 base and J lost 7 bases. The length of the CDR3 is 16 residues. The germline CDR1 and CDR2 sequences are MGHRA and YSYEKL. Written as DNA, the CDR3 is TGCGCCAGCAGCCAAGTATTCCTAGCGGTCGCGGTAGAGCAGTACTTC. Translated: CASSQVFLAVAVEQYF.

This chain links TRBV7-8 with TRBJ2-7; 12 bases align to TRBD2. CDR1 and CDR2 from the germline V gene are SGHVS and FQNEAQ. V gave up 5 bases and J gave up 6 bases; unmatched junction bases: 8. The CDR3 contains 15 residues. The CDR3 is CASSPRTSGIGEQYF. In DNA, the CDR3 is TGTGCCAGCAGCCCACGGACTAGCGGGATCGGCGAGCAGTACTTC.

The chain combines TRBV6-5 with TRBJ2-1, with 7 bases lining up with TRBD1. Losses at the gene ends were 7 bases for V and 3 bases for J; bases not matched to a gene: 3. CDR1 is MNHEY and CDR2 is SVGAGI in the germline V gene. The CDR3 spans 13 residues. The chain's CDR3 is CASTRDSYNEQFF. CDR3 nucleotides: TGTGCCAGCACCCGGGACAGCTACAATGAGCAGTTCTTC.

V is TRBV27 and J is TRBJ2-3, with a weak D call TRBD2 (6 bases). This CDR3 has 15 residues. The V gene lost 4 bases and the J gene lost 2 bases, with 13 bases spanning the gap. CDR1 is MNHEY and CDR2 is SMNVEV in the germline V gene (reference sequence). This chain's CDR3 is CASSSRRGTTDTQYF. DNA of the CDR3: TGTGCCAGCAGTTCCCGACGGGGGACCACAGATACGCAGTATTTT.

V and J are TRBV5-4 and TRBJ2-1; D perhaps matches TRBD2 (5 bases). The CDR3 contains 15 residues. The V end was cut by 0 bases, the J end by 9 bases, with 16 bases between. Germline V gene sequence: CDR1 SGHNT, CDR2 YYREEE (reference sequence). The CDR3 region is CASSLDSTRVGEQFF. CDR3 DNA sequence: TGTGCCAGCAGCTTGGATTCTACTAGGGTGGGTGAGCAGTTCTTC.

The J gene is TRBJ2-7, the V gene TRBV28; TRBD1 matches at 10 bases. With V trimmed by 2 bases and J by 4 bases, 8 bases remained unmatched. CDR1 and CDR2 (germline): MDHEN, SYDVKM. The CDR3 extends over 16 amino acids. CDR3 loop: CASSLGPGQGFYEQYF. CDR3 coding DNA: TGTGCCAGCAGTTTAGGCCCGGGACAGGGGTTTTACGAGCAGTACTTC.

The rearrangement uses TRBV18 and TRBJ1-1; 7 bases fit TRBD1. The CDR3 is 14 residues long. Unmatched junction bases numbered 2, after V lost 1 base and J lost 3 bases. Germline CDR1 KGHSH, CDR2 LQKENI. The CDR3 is CASSPQGADTEAFF. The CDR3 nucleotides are TGTGCCAGCTCACCACAGGGGGCGGACACTGAAGCTTTCTTT.

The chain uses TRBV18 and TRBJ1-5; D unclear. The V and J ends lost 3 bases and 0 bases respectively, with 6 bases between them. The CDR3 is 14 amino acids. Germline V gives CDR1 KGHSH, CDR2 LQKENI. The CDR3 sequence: CASSPQDSNQPQHF. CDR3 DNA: TGTGCCAGCTCACCCCAGGATAGCAATCAGCCCCAGCATTTT.

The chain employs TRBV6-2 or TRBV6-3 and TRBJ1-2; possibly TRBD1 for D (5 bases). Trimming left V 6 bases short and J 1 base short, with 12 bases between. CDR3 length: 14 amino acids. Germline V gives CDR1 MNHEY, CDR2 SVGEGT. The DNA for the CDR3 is TGTGCCAGCAGCCGACAGACCTATAACTATGGCTACACCTTC. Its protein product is CASSRQTYNYGYTF.

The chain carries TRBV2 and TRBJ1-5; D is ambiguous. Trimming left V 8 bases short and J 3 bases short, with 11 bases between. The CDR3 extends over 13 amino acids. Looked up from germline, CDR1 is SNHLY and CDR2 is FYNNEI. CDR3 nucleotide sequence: TGTGCCAGCGACAAACACGCCAATCAGCCCCAGCATTTT. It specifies CASDKHANQPQHF. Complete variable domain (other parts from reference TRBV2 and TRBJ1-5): EPEVTQTPSHQVTQMGQEVILRCVPISNHLYFYWYRQILGQKVEFLVSFYNNEISEKSEIFDDQFSVERPDGSNFTLKIRSTKLEDSAMYFCASDKHANQPQHFGDGTRLSIL.

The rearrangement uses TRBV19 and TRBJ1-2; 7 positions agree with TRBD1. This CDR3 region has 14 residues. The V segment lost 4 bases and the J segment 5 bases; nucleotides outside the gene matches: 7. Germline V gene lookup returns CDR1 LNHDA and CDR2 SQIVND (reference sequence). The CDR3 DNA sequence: TGTGCCAGTAGTACGCGGGACAGAGAGTATGGCTACACCTTC. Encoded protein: CASSTRDREYGYTF.

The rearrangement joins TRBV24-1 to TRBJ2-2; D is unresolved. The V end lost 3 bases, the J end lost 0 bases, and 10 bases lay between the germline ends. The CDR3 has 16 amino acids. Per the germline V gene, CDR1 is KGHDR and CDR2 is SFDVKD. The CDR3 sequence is CATSDRHTTNTGELFF. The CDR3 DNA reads TGTGCCACCAGTGATCGCCACACCACGAACACCGGGGAGCTGTTTTTT.

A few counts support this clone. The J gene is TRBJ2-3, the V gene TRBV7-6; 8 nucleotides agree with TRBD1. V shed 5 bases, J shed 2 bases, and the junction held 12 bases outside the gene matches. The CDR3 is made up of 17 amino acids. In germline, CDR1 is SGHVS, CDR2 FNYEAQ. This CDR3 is CASSQSRDRYNTDTQYF. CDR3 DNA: TGTGCCAGCAGCCAAAGTCGGGACAGGTACAACACAGATACGCAGTATTTT.

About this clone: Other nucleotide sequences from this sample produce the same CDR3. This CDR3 reads CASSWTGGNTEAFF. CDR3 bases: TGTGCCAGCAGTTGGACAGGGGGGAACACTGAAGCTTTCTTT. This sequence joins TRBV27 and TRBJ1-1; 10 nucleotides agree with TRBD1. V lost 4 bases, J lost 1 base, and 0 bases stayed unmatched. The germline gives CDR1 MNHEY, CDR2 SMNVEV (reference sequence). The length of the CDR3 is 14 residues.

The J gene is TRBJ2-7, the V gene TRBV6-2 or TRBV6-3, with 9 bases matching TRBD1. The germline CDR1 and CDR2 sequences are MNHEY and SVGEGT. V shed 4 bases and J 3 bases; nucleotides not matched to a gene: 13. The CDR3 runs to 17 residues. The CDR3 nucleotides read TGTGCCAGCAGTTCCCCGGCTGGGACAGGGAGCCACTACGAGCAGTACTTC. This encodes CASSSPAGTGSHYEQYF.